Listed below are T cell receptor beta chains from one sample, sequenced in a study of T-cell reconstitution after alpha-beta-depleted transplantation in children. A single record per CDR3 protein comes from TCRdb applying MiXCR to the PCR reads. The repertoire holds about 500,000 distinct CDR3 sequences, with approximately 30% as singletons. The sequences come from PBMCs from the stem cell graft donor, collected from the stem cell graft. The receptors here all came from a human donor who donated a stem cell graft to a child with aplastic anemia. The CDR3 runs from the conserved cysteine through the conserved F or W. Each record gives: clone size, J gene, CDR3 length, D gene, V gene, CDR3 DNA, CDR3 protein. The D gene is left open where the match is weak. The size field is filled for only some rows; it gives once, few, many or a size class.

size: .; J: TRBJ1-4; length: 15; D: TRBD1; V: TRBV12-3/TRBV12-4; DNA: TGTGCCAGCAGTTTGATCAGGGGGGACGGGGAAAAACTGTTTTTT; CDR3: CASSLIRGDGEKLFF
size: .; J: TRBJ1-2; length: 13; D: .; V: TRBV6-5; DNA: TGTGCCAGCAGATTTACAGGGAACTATGGCTACACCTTC; CDR3: CASRFTGNYGYTF
size: few; J: TRBJ2-1; length: 13; D: .; V: TRBV5-1; DNA: TGCGCCAGCAGCTTGCCAGGCCACAATGAGCAGTTCTTC; CDR3: CASSLPGHNEQFF
size: .; J: TRBJ1-1; length: 13; D: .; V: TRBV10-3; DNA: TGTGCCATCAGTGTGGGGGGAGGAACTGAAGCTTTCTTT; CDR3: CAISVGGGTEAFF
size: few; J: TRBJ2-2; length: 13; D: .; V: TRBV29-1; DNA: TGCAGCGCCATCACTAGGGGGTCCGGGGAGCTGTTTTTT; CDR3: CSAITRGSGELFF
size: .; J: TRBJ2-1; length: 15; D: TRBD2; V: TRBV20-1; DNA: TGCAGTGCGAGTCCCACTAGCGGGAGAGGTAATGAGCAGTTCTTC; CDR3: CSASPTSGRGNEQFF
size: many; J: TRBJ1-2; length: 15; D: .; V: TRBV3-1; DNA: TGTGCCAGCAGCCCCGACGGGGGGAGGAACTATGGCTACACCTTC; CDR3: CASSPDGGRNYGYTF
size: few; J: TRBJ1-1; length: 16; D: .; V: TRBV20-1; DNA: TGCAGTGCGGGGATACCGGGACCCCTGAAGAACACTGAAGCTTTCTTT; CDR3: CSAGIPGPLKNTEAFF
size: few; J: TRBJ2-5; length: 14; D: TRBD2; V: TRBV9; DNA: TGTGCCAGCAGCCTCGGGACTACCCAAGAGACCCAGTACTTC; CDR3: CASSLGTTQETQYF
size: .; J: TRBJ2-3; length: 14; D: .; V: TRBV2; DNA: TGTGCCAGCAGTGAAGGGGTGCGAGCAGATACGCAGTATTTT; CDR3: CASSEGVRADTQYF
size: few; J: TRBJ1-1; length: 15; D: TRBD1; V: TRBV4-3; DNA: TGCGCCAGCAGCCGAGGACAGGGGATGAGCACTGAAGCTTTCTTT; CDR3: CASSRGQGMSTEAFF
size: few; J: TRBJ1-5; length: 16; D: .; V: TRBV30; DNA: TGTGCCTGGAGTTCTGGGGGTTCGACCCTCAATCAGCCCCAGCATTTT; CDR3: CAWSSGGSTLNQPQHF
size: .; J: TRBJ2-1; length: 15; D: TRBD1; V: TRBV20-1; DNA: TGCAGTGCCAGAACAGGGGGCGCGAGGTACAATGAGCAGTTCTTC; CDR3: CSARTGGARYNEQFF
size: few; J: TRBJ2-2; length: 16; D: TRBD1; V: TRBV5-6; DNA: TGTGCCAGCAGCTTGAGTGGGACAGGGAGACCCGGGGAGCTGTTTTTT; CDR3: CASSLSGTGRPGELFF
size: .; J: TRBJ2-3; length: 15; D: .; V: TRBV5-5; DNA: TGTGCCAGCAGCCGAACTCAGGTCTTCACAGATACGCAGTATTTT; CDR3: CASSRTQVFTDTQYF
size: .; J: TRBJ1-5; length: 14; D: .; V: TRBV24-1; DNA: TGTGCCACCAGTGGGGGGGCGAATAATCAGCCCCAGCATTTT; CDR3: CATSGGANNQPQHF
size: few; J: TRBJ2-2; length: 14; D: .; V: TRBV6-2/TRBV6-3; DNA: TGTGCCAGCAGTTACGTAGAGTACACCGGGGAGCTGTTTTTT; CDR3: CASSYVEYTGELFF
size: .; J: TRBJ1-1; length: 13; D: TRBD1; V: TRBV30; DNA: TGTGCCTGTCAACATCAGGGGGTTACTGAAGCTTTCTTT; CDR3: CACQHQGVTEAFF
size: few; J: TRBJ2-1; length: 11; D: .; V: TRBV12-3/TRBV12-4; DNA: TGTGCCAGCACCTGGGGCAATGAGCAGTTCTTC; CDR3: CASTWGNEQFF
size: few; J: TRBJ1-2; length: 12; D: TRBD1; V: TRBV20-1; DNA: TGCAGTGCTCCGGGACAGGCATATGGCTACACCTTC; CDR3: CSAPGQAYGYTF
size: .; J: TRBJ1-5; length: 15; D: TRBD1; V: TRBV29-1; DNA: TGCAGCGTTCTTACCGGGACAGGGATCAATCAGCCCCAGCATTTT; CDR3: CSVLTGTGINQPQHF
size: few; J: TRBJ1-4; length: 17; D: TRBD1; V: TRBV6-2/TRBV6-3; DNA: TGTGCCAGCAGACTACAGACAGGGGCGGCAACTAATGAAAAACTGTTTTTT; CDR3: CASRLQTGAATNEKLFF
size: .; J: TRBJ1-5; length: 13; D: TRBD1; V: TRBV19; DNA: TGTGCCAGTCGAGACAGGGTAAATCAGCCCCAGCATTTT; CDR3: CASRDRVNQPQHF
size: .; J: TRBJ2-3; length: 10; D: .; V: TRBV29-1; DNA: TGCAGCGTATATTTGGGTACGCAGTATTTT; CDR3: CSVYLGTQYF